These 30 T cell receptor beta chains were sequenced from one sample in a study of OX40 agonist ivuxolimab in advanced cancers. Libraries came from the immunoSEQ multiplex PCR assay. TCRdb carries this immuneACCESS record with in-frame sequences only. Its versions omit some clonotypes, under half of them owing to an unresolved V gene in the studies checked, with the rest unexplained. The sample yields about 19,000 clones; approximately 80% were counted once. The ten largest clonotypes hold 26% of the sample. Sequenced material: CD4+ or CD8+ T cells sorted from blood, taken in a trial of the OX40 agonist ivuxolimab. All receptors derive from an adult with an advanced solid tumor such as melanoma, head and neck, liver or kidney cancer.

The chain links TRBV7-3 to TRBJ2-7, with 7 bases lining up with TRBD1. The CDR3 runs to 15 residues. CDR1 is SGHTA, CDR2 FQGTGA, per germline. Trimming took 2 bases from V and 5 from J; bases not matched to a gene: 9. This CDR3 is CASSLFAGGKDEQYF. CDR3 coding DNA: TGTGCCAGCAGCTTATTCGCAGGGGGAAAAGACGAGCAGTACTTC.

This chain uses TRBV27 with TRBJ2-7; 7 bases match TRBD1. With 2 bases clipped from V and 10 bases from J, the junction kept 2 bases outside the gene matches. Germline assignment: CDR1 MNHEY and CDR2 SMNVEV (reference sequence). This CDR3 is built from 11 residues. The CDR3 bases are TGTGCCAGCAGTTTAGGGACAGTACAGTACTTC. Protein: CASSLGTVQYF.

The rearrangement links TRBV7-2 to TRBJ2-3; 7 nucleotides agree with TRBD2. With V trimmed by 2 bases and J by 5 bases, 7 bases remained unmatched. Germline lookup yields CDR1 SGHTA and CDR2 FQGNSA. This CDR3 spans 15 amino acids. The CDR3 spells CASSLRLALGDTQYF. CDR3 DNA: TGTGCCAGCAGCTTAAGACTAGCCCTAGGAGATACGCAGTATTTT.

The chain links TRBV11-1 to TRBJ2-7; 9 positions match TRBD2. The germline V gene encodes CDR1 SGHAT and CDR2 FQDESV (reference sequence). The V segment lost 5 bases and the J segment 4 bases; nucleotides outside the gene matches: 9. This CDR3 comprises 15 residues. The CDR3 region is CASSPGTSIVYEQYF. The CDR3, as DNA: TGTGCCAGCAGCCCCGGGACTAGCATCGTGTACGAGCAGTACTTC.

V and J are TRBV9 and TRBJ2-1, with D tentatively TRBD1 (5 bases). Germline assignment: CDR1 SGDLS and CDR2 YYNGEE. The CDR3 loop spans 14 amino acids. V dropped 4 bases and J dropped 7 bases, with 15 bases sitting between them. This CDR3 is CASSPPPGLNEQFF. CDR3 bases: TGTGCCAGCAGCCCCCCTCCAGGGTTGAATGAGCAGTTCTTC.

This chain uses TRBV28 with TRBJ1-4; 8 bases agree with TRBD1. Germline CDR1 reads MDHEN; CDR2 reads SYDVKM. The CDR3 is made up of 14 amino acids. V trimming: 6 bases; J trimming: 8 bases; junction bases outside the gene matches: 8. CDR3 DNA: TGTGCCAGCAGGCGGACAGGGCCAAAGGAAAAACTGTTTTTT. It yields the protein CASRRTGPKEKLFF.

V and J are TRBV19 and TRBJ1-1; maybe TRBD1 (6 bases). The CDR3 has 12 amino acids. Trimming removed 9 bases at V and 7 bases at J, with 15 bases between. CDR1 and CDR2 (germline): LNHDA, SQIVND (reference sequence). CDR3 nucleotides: TGTGCCAGCACAGGGCTGGGGGATGAAGCTTTCTTT. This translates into CASTGLGDEAFF.

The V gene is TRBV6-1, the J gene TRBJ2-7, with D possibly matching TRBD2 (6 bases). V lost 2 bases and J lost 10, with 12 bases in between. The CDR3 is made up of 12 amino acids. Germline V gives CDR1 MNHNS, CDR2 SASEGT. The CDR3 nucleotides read TGTGCCAGCAGTGAAATCGGGGGACTTCAGTACTTC. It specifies CASSEIGGLQYF.

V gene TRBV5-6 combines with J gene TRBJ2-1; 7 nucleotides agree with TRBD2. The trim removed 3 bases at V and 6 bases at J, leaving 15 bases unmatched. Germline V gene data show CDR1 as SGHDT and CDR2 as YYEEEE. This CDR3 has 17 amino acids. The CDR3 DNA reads TGTGCCAGCAGCTCTAAGATTAGGGAGGGCCGTCTCAATGAGCAGTTCTTC. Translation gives CASSSKIREGRLNEQFF.

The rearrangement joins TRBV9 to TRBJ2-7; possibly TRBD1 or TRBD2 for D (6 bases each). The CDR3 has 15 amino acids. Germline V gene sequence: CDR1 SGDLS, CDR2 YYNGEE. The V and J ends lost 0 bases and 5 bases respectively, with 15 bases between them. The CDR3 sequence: CASSVEGGFGNEQYF. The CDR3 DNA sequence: TGTGCCAGCAGCGTAGAGGGGGGTTTTGGGAACGAGCAGTACTTC.

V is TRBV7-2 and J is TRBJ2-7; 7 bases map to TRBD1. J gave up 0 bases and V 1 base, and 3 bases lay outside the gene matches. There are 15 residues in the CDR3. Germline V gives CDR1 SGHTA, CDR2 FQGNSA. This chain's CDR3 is CASSLVRDSSYEQYF. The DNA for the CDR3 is TGTGCCAGCAGCTTAGTTCGGGACAGCTCCTACGAGCAGTACTTC.

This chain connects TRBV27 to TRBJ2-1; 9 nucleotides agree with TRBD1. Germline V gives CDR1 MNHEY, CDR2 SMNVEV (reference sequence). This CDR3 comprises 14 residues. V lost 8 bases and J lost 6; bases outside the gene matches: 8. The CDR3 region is CASAPGTGFNEQFF. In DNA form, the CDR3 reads TGTGCCAGCGCTCCCGGGACAGGGTTCAATGAGCAGTTCTTC.

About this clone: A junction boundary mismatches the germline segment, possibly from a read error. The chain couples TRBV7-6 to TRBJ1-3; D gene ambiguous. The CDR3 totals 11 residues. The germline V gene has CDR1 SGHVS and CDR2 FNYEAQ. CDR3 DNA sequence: TGTGCCAGCAGCCAGAGCCCAGGATGGGATTTT. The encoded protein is CASSQSPGWDF.

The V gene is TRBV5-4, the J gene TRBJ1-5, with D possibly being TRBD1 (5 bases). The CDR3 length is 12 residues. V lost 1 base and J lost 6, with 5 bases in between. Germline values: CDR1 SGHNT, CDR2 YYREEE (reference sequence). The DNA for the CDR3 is TGTGCCAGCAGCTTGCAGGGTCAGCCCCAGCATTTT. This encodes CASSLQGQPQHF.

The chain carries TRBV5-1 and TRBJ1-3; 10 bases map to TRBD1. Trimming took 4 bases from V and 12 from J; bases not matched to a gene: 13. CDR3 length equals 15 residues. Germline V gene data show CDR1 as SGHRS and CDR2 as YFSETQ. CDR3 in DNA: TGCGCCAGCAGCGTGGGGACAGGGGATTTTCGAGTCATATATTTT. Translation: CASSVGTGDFRVIYF.

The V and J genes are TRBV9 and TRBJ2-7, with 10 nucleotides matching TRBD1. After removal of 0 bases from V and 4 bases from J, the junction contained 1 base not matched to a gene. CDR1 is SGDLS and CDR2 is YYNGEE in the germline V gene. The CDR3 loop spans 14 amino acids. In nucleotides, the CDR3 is TGTGCCAGCAGCGTAGGACAGGGGGCTTACGAGCAGTACTTC. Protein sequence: CASSVGQGAYEQYF.

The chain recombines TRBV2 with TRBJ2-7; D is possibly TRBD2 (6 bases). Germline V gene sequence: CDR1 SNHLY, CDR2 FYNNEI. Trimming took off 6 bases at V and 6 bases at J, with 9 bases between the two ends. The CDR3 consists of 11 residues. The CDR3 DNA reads TGTGCCAGCAGGGGGAGGAGCGAGCAGTACTTC. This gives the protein CASRGRSEQYF.

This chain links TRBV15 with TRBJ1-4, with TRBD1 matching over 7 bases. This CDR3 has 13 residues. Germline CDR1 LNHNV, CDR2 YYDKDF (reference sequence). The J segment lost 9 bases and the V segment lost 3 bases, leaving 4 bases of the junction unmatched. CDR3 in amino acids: CATSRTTGQKLFF. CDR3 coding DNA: TGTGCCACCAGCAGGACGACAGGGCAAAAACTGTTTTTT.

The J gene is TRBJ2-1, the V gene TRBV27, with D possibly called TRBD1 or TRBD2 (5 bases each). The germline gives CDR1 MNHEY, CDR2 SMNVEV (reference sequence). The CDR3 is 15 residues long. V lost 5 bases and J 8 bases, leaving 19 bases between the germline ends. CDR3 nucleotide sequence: TGTGCCAGCAGTACACTTTTGGGGCCCGGGGATGAGCAGTTCTTC. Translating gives CASSTLLGPGDEQFF.

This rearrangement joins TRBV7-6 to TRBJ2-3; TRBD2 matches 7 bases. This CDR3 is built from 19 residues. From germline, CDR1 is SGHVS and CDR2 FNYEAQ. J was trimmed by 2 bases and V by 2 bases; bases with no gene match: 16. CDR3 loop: CASSLWSRLAAKPTDTQYF. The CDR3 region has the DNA TGTGCCAGCAGCTTATGGTCCCGACTAGCAGCGAAACCCACAGATACGCAGTATTTT.

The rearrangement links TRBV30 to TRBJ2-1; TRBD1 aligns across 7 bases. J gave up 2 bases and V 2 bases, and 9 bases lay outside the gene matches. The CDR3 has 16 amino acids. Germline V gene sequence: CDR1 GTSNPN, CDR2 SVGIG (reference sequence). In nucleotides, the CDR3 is TGTGCCTGGAGTCCAAGAGACAGGGAGCCCTACAATGAGCAGTTCTTC. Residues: CAWSPRDREPYNEQFF.

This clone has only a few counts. The CDR3 here is CASSLGTDYGYTF. CDR3 DNA: TGTGCCAGCAGCTTAGGGACGGACTATGGCTACACCTTC. The genes are TRBV11-2 and TRBJ1-2; D not resolved. Germline assignment: CDR1 SGHAT and CDR2 FQNNGV. This CDR3 is 13 amino acids long. The germline V and J ends were trimmed by 1 base and 3 bases, with 6 bases remaining between them.

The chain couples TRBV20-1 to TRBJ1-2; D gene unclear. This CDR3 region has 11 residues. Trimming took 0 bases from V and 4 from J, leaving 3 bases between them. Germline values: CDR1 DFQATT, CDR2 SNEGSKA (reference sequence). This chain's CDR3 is CSARDPYGYTF. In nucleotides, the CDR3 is TGCAGTGCTAGAGACCCCTATGGCTACACCTTC.

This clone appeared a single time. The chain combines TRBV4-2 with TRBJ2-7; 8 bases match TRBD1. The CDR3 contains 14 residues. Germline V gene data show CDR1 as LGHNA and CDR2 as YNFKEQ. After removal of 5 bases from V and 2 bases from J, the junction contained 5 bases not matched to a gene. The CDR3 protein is CASSYLDRAYEQYF. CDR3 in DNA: TGTGCCAGCAGCTACCTGGACAGGGCCTACGAGCAGTACTTC.

The CDR3 DNA reads as TGTGCCAGCAGCTTCCGGGACATGACATACGAGCAGTACTTC. Its protein product is CASSFRDMTYEQYF. The chain has TRBV5-4 and TRBJ2-7; weak D call: TRBD1 (6 bases). CDR3 length: 14 residues. Trimming pared 2 bases from V and 4 bases from J, leaving 13 bases between. Germline V CDR1 and CDR2: SGHNT, YYREEE (reference sequence).

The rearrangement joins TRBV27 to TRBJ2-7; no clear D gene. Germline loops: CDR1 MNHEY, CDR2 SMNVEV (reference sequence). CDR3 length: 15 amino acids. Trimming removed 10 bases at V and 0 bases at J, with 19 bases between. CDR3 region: CAMIIRGRSSYEQYF. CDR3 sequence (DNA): TGTGCCATGATAATCCGCGGACGGAGCTCCTACGAGCAGTACTTC.

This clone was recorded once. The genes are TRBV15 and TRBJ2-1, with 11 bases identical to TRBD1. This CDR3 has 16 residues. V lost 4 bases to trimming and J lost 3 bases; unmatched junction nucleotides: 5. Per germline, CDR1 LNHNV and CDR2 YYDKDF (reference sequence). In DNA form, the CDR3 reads TGTGCCACCAGCAAGGACAGGGGGCTTCTCTACAATGAGCAGTTCTTC. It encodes CATSKDRGLLYNEQFF.

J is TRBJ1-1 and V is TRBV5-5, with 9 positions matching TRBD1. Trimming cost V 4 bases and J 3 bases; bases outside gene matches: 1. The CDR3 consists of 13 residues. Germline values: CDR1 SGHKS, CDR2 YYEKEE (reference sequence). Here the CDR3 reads CASSRQGDTEAFF. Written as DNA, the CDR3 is TGTGCCAGCAGCCGACAGGGGGACACTGAAGCTTTCTTT.

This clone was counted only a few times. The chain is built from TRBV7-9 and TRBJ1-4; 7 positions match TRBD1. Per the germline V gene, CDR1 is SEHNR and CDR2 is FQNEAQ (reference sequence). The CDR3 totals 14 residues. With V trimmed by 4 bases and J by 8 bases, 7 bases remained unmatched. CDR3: CASSSDRSGEKLFF. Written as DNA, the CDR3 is TGTGCCAGCAGCTCGGACAGGTCTGGGGAAAAACTGTTTTTT.

The CDR3: CASSVAMSGTREGNEQFF. The CDR3 nucleotides are TGTGCCAGCAGCGTAGCAATGTCCGGGACTAGAGAAGGCAATGAGCAGTTCTTC. The V and J genes are TRBV9 and TRBJ2-1; 8 bases are shared with TRBD2. This CDR3 contains 18 residues. Per germline, CDR1 SGDLS and CDR2 YYNGEE. J lost 6 bases, V lost 0 bases, and 14 bases had no gene match.